Below, 16 T cell receptor beta chains from the same sample are listed, as sequenced in a study of blood T cell repertoires in COVID-19. This table comes from immunoSEQ multiplex PCR, and its TCRdb copy is limited to in-frame clones, with some not included. The data show about 140,000 clones, approximately 83% seen once. The sequenced material came from peripheral blood. These receptor sequences come from a woman aged 60-75 years with acute or convalescent COVID-19.

The V and J genes are TRBV2 and TRBJ2-7, with 7 bases that match TRBD1. Trimming took 3 bases from V and 4 from J; bases not matched to a gene: 6. The CDR3 totals 14 residues. CDR1 is SNHLY and CDR2 is FYNNEI in the germline V gene. CDR3 DNA sequence: TGTGCCAGCAGTGATTCACAGGGGATATACGAGCAGTACTTC. As protein: CASSDSQGIYEQYF. The full variable domain, its missing parts supplied by reference TRBV2 and TRBJ2-7, is EPEVTQTPSHQVTQMGQEVILRCVPISNHLYFYWYRQILGQKVEFLVSFYNNEISEKSEIFDDQFSVERPDGSNFTLKIRSTKLEDSAMYFCASSDSQGIYEQYFGPGTRLTVT.

V and J are TRBV7-3 and TRBJ2-2, with D possibly matching TRBD1 (6 bases). From germline, CDR1 is SGHTA and CDR2 FQGTGA. V was shortened by 5 bases and J by 6 bases, with 13 bases between the two germline ends. This CDR3 is 14 amino acids long. CDR3 sequence (DNA): TGTGCCAGCAGCCCCGGCACAGGGTCCGGGGAGCTGTTTTTT. This gives the protein CASSPGTGSGELFF.

The J gene is TRBJ2-1, the V gene TRBV7-9; 12 bases agree with TRBD2. V lost 5 bases and J lost 7; bases outside the gene matches: 12. The CDR3 covers 17 residues. Germline CDR1 reads SEHNR; CDR2 reads FQNEAQ (reference sequence). The CDR3 is CASSQRPSGRASNEQFF. The CDR3 region has the DNA TGTGCCAGCAGCCAACGGCCTAGCGGGAGGGCTTCAAATGAGCAGTTCTTC.

This chain links TRBV12-3 or TRBV12-4 with TRBJ1-3; the D is unclear. The CDR3 contains 12 residues. V was pared by 5 bases and J by 3 bases, with 5 bases between. As DNA, the CDR3 is TGTGCCAGCAGTCCCAATGGAAACACCATATATTTT. It encodes CASSPNGNTIYF.

The chain has TRBV10-2 and TRBJ2-1; 8 nucleotides match TRBD2. CDR1 and CDR2 (germline): WSHSY, SAAADI. The V and J ends lost 6 bases and 4 bases, in that order; junction bases with no gene match: 11. The length of the CDR3 is 16 residues. The chain's CDR3 is CASRVTSGGAYNEQFF. The CDR3 DNA reads as TGCGCCAGCAGGGTAACTAGCGGAGGGGCTTACAATGAGCAGTTCTTC.

The chain employs TRBV5-1 and TRBJ2-1; 8 bases fit TRBD2. The CDR3 is made up of 19 amino acids. Unmatched junction bases numbered 22, after V lost 1 base and J lost 10 bases. Germline V gene data show CDR1 as SGHRS and CDR2 as YFSETQ. This chain's CDR3 is CASSLIGGGAGGGIREQFF. CDR3 sequence (DNA): TGCGCCAGCAGCTTGATCGGTGGTGGCGCGGGGGGCGGTATAAGAGAGCAGTTCTTC.

The J gene is TRBJ2-1, the V gene TRBV19, with a weak D call TRBD1 (6 bases). The V end lost 4 bases, the J end lost 1 base, and 14 bases lay between the germline ends. The CDR3 consists of 16 residues. CDR1 and CDR2 (germline): LNHDA, SQIVND (reference sequence). CDR3 in amino acids: CASSNPSDRSYNEQFF. CDR3 in DNA: TGTGCCAGTAGTAACCCCTCAGACAGGTCCTACAATGAGCAGTTCTTC.

This rearrangement joins TRBV7-9 to TRBJ2-2, with TRBD1 matching over 9 bases. The CDR3 loop spans 17 amino acids. The germline V gene has CDR1 SEHNR and CDR2 FQNEAQ (reference sequence). With 5 bases clipped from V and 7 bases from J, the junction kept 14 bases outside the gene matches. The CDR3 DNA is TGTGCCAGCAGCCTACTCCCTCCCGGGACAGGGAACGGGGAGCTGTTTTTT. This sequence encodes CASSLLPPGTGNGELFF.

The chain combines TRBV4-3 with TRBJ1-1, with D possibly TRBD1 on 6 matching bases. CDR1 LGHNA and CDR2 YSLEER come from the germline V gene. V lost 0 bases, J lost 5 bases, and 10 bases lay in between. This CDR3 spans 14 amino acids. In DNA, the CDR3 is TGCGCCAGCAGCCAAGATCCCACAGGGACTGAAGCTTTCTTT. Translated: CASSQDPTGTEAFF.

The chain links TRBV5-1 to TRBJ2-2, with TRBD1 as a possible D gene (5 bases). The V end lost 1 base, the J end lost 1 base, and 8 bases lay between the germline ends. This CDR3 contains 15 residues. Per germline, CDR1 SGHRS and CDR2 YFSETQ. Here the CDR3 reads CASSLQDMNTGELFF. The CDR3 region has the DNA TGCGCCAGCAGCTTGCAGGACATGAACACCGGGGAGCTGTTTTTT.

As DNA, the CDR3 is TGTGCCAGCAGCGTCGGGGGGCAACCTAACGCCGGGGAGCTGTTTTTT. Translated: CASSVGGQPNAGELFF. This chain joins TRBV9 and TRBJ2-2; weak D call: TRBD2 (7 bases). V dropped 2 bases and J dropped 6 bases, with 17 bases sitting between them. The CDR3 has 16 amino acids. Per germline, CDR1 SGDLS and CDR2 YYNGEE.

V and J are TRBV30 and TRBJ2-3, with TRBD2 matching 7 bases. The CDR3 has 16 residues. The V segment lost 0 bases and the J segment 3 bases; nucleotides outside the gene matches: 9. Looked up from germline, CDR1 is GTSNPN and CDR2 is SVGIG (reference sequence). CDR3 nucleotide sequence: TGTGCCTGGAGTGTAACGGGGGGTGTGTGGACAGATACGCAGTATTTT. It specifies CAWSVTGGVWTDTQYF.

The J gene is TRBJ1-5, the V gene TRBV3-1 (or the pseudogene TRBV3-2); weak D call: TRBD1 (5 bases). The CDR3 loop spans 14 amino acids. Per the germline V gene, CDR1 is LGHDT and CDR2 is YNNKEL (reference sequence). V was shortened by 1 base and J by 4 bases, with 8 bases between the two germline ends. The CDR3 loop is CASSQAQANQPQHF. DNA of the CDR3: TGTGCCAGCAGCCAAGCACAGGCAAATCAGCCCCAGCATTTT.

The rearrangement links TRBV9 to TRBJ1-3, with D possibly being TRBD1 (6 bases). CDR1 is SGDLS and CDR2 is YYNGEE in the germline V gene. With 0 bases removed from V and 0 bases from J, the gap between germline ends came to 7 bases. This CDR3 comprises 15 residues. The CDR3 nucleotides read TGTGCCAGCAGCGTAGGGGACATCTCTGGAAACACCATATATTTT. Amino acid sequence: CASSVGDISGNTIYF. Full variable domain (outside the CDR3, taken from reference TRBV9 and TRBJ1-3): DSGVTQTPKHLITATGQRVTLRCSPRSGDLSVYWYQQSLDQGLQFLIQYYNGEERAKGNILERFSAQQFPDLHSELNLSSLELGDSALYFCASSVGDISGNTIYFGEGSWLTVV.

The chain couples TRBV28 to TRBJ2-5; TRBD1 might be the D (6 bases). Germline V CDR1 and CDR2: MDHEN, SYDVKM. The V end lost 2 bases, the J end lost 2 bases, and 21 bases lay between the germline ends. The CDR3 loop spans 18 amino acids. The CDR3 region has the DNA TGTGCCAGCAGTTTAGCGTGGGTTCGGACAGCTAAACAAGAGACCCAGTACTTC. As protein: CASSLAWVRTAKQETQYF.

DNA for the CDR3: TGTGCCAGCGCAGGGCATAACTCTGGAAACACCATATATTTT. This gives the protein CASAGHNSGNTIYF. This chain joins TRBV6-5 and TRBJ1-3; D possibly corresponds to TRBD1 (5 bases). From germline, CDR1 is MNHEY and CDR2 SVGAGI. V was cut by 8 bases and J by 0 bases, with 11 bases left in between. The CDR3 consists of 14 residues.